This TCR beta chain was captured by sequencing in a study of blood T cell repertoires in COVID-19. Overall study: Italy, Spain and the United States were the sources of the convalescent and acute COVID-19 samples.

Authors' data handling: Amplification with reference gene primers provided the estimates of nucleated cell counts. Here immunoSEQ multiplex PCR was the method, and the copy in TCRdb shows in-frame clones only, minus some. V, J and clone size reflect that table, while D and trimming were determined from the DNA. The sample carries more than 95,000 clones, around 80% recorded once. The CDR3 spans 14 residues. Germline CDR1 GTSNPN, CDR2 SVGIG (reference sequence). The V and J ends lost 4 bases and 1 base respectively, with 12 bases between them. The clonotype comes from a man younger than 45 with COVID-19, enrolled during active disease. The source material was peripheral blood. The chain combines TRBV30 with TRBJ2-3, with a weak D call TRBD2 (6 bases). CDR3 sequence reads: CAWNPGLGTDTQYF. In nucleotides, the CDR3 is TGTGCCTGGAATCCGGGACTGGGCACAGATACGCAGTATTTT.